Listed below are T cell receptor beta chains from one sample, sequenced in a study of CD8+CD57+ T cells in acquired aplastic anemia. TCRdb re-analysed the reads in MiXCR, keeping a single row per CDR3 protein. The table lists approximately 98,000 distinct CDR3 sequences, roughly 50% of them singletons. Sequencing was carried out using sorted CD4+, CD8+, or CD8+CD57+ T cells (not recorded which) from PBMCs. The receptors here all came from a human donor in good health, serving as a control. CDR3s include the opening cysteine and the closing phenylalanine or tryptophan. Each record gives: V gene, CDR3 length, clone size, D gene, J gene, CDR3 DNA, CDR3 protein. A D gene is named only where the DNA matches it firmly. Clone size is given for some rows only: seen once, a few or many times, or a class if the clone is expanded.

V: TRBV7-6; length: 13; size: few; D: NA; J: TRBJ1-6; DNA: TGTGCCAGCAGCTTAAATCTAAATTCACCCCTCCACTTT; CDR3: CASSLNLNSPLHF
V: TRBV7-3; length: 12; size: NA; D: NA; J: TRBJ2-3; DNA: TGTGCCAGCGGGCAGGTCACAGATACGCAGTATTTT; CDR3: CASGQVTDTQYF
V: TRBV24-1; length: 17; size: many; D: TRBD1; J: TRBJ2-3; DNA: TGTGCCACCAGTGATTACAGAGGGACAGGGGGAGCGGATACGCAGTATTTT; CDR3: CATSDYRGTGGADTQYF
V: TRBV4-3; length: 17; size: medium-sized; D: NA; J: TRBJ2-1; DNA: TGCGCCAGCAGCCCTGATTTGGGCTTTAGCTCCTACAATGAGCAGTTCTTC; CDR3: CASSPDLGFSSYNEQFF
V: TRBV2; length: 13; size: few; D: TRBD1; J: TRBJ2-7; DNA: TGTGCCAGCAGTGGACAGGGTGCCTACGAGCAGTACTTC; CDR3: CASSGQGAYEQYF
V: TRBV29-1; length: 12; size: NA; D: NA; J: TRBJ1-3; DNA: TGCAGCGTTGTGCCCAACCAGCACACCATATATTTT; CDR3: CSVVPNQHTIYF
V: TRBV10-3; length: 17; size: NA; D: NA; J: TRBJ2-7; DNA: TGTGCCATCAGTGAGATTCAGGGACCCGTCGCCTCCTACGAGCAGTACTTC; CDR3: CAISEIQGPVASYEQYF
V: TRBV6-1; length: 15; size: many; D: NA; J: TRBJ2-3; DNA: TGTGCCAGCAGCGAGGGGCGCGGGGGCGCAGATACGCAGTATTTT; CDR3: CASSEGRGGADTQYF
V: TRBV4-3; length: 12; size: NA; D: NA; J: TRBJ1-1; DNA: TGCGCCAGCAGCCACGAGAGGGGTGAAGCTTTCTTT; CDR3: CASSHERGEAFF
V: TRBV4-3; length: 17; size: NA; D: NA; J: TRBJ1-6; DNA: TGCGCCAGCAGCCCGACCCTCCCCGGGGCAGGGAATTCACCCCTCCACTTT; CDR3: CASSPTLPGAGNSPLHF
V: TRBV30; length: 14; size: many; D: TRBD1; J: TRBJ2-7; DNA: TGTGCCTGGAGTGTACAAAGACAGGGCTACGAGCAGTACTTC; CDR3: CAWSVQRQGYEQYF
V: TRBV29-1; length: 13; size: NA; D: NA; J: TRBJ1-1; DNA: TGCAGCGTTGCGGCCAGGGCGAACACTGAAGCTTTCTTT; CDR3: CSVAARANTEAFF
V: TRBV19; length: 14; size: once; D: NA; J: TRBJ1-1; DNA: TGTGCCAGTAGTATTGGCGACAGGTCCACTGAAGCTTTCTTT; CDR3: CASSIGDRSTEAFF
V: TRBV11-2; length: 16; size: many; D: TRBD1; J: TRBJ2-2; DNA: TGTGCCAGCAGCTCGTACAGGGGCGCGAACACCGGGGAGCTGTTTTTT; CDR3: CASSSYRGANTGELFF
V: TRBV19; length: 13; size: NA; D: NA; J: TRBJ2-2; DNA: TGTGCCGTCGGAGGGACGAACACCGGGGAGCTGTTTTTT; CDR3: CAVGGTNTGELFF
V: TRBV7-9; length: 13; size: NA; D: NA; J: TRBJ2-5; DNA: TGTGCCAGCAGCAGAGGGTTGGAAGAGACCCAGTACTTC; CDR3: CASSRGLEETQYF
V: TRBV4-2; length: 16; size: many; D: TRBD1; J: TRBJ2-2; DNA: TGTGCCAGCAGCCCGAAGGGACAGGTGGGCACCGGGGAGCTGTTTTTT; CDR3: CASSPKGQVGTGELFF
V: TRBV10-3; length: 13; size: NA; D: TRBD1; J: TRBJ1-5; DNA: TGTGCCATCAGTGGGACAGGGGATCAGCCCCAGCATTTT; CDR3: CAISGTGDQPQHF
V: TRBV6-1; length: 15; size: NA; D: TRBD1; J: TRBJ2-5; DNA: TGTGCCAGCAGCCTAGAGCCAGGGGGTCGAGAGACCCAGTACTTC; CDR3: CASSLEPGGRETQYF
V: TRBV9; length: 16; size: once; D: TRBD2; J: TRBJ2-7; DNA: TGTGCCAGCAGCCCCAGTTTTACTAGCGGGGGGGACGAGCAGTACTTC; CDR3: CASSPSFTSGGDEQYF
V: TRBV20-1; length: 18; size: many; D: NA; J: TRBJ1-1; DNA: TGCAGTGCTAGAAATACGGACAGCTATTATCCCATGAACACTGAAGCTTTCTTT; CDR3: CSARNTDSYYPMNTEAFF
V: TRBV19; length: 12; size: many; D: TRBD1; J: TRBJ1-2; DNA: TGTGCCAGTAGTATGGGGACAGATGGCTACACCTTC; CDR3: CASSMGTDGYTF
V: TRBV25-1; length: 13; size: many; D: NA; J: TRBJ2-7; DNA: TGTGCCAGCAGTGAATTTGTGACAGACGAGCAGTACTTC; CDR3: CASSEFVTDEQYF
V: TRBV25-1; length: 20; size: NA; D: NA; J: TRBJ1-2; DNA: NA; CDR3: CASSDRDSNQPQHFGDGYTF
V: TRBV11-2; length: 17; size: NA; D: TRBD1; J: TRBJ1-6; DNA: TGTGCCAGCAGCACTGGACAGGGGCCGAGATCTAATTCACCCCTCCACTTT; CDR3: CASSTGQGPRSNSPLHF
V: TRBV27; length: 13; size: few; D: NA; J: TRBJ2-5; DNA: TGTGCCAGCTCCTTCGGGTCGCCTGAGACCCAGTACTTC; CDR3: CASSFGSPETQYF